Shown below are 10 T cell receptor beta chains from a single sample sequenced in a study of CD8+ T cells in alopecia areata. In each case, RNA was isolated and then reverse transcribed into cDNA as the sequencing template. Some clones are missing from TCRdb's copy, which holds only in-frame ones; the method was immunoSEQ multiplex PCR. The table lists roughly 150,000 clones, 55% of them singletons. The sample taken for sequencing was CD4+ T cells sorted from blood. The receptors come from a human donor in good health.

In its sample, this clone was seen a few times. The chain has TRBV7-9 and TRBJ2-1; tentative D call: TRBD2 (5 bases). In germline, CDR1 is SEHNR, CDR2 FQNEAQ (reference sequence). The CDR3 has 15 residues. Trimming removed 3 bases at V and 4 bases at J, with 13 bases between. DNA of the CDR3: TGTGCCAGCAGCTTTCTCCTAAGCGGTTACAATGAGCAGTTCTTC. It translates to CASSFLLSGYNEQFF.

J is TRBJ1-4 and V is TRBV7-9; D unresolved. V was cut by 7 bases and J by 8 bases, with 17 bases left in between. Germline CDR1 reads SEHNR; CDR2 reads FQNEAQ (reference sequence). CDR3 length: 14 residues. The CDR3 protein is CASTESPNGEKLFF. The CDR3 coding sequence is TGTGCCAGCACTGAATCACCGAACGGGGAAAAACTGTTTTTT. Filled out from reference TRBV7-9 and TRBJ1-4, the complete variable domain reads DTGVSQNPRHKITKRGQNVTFRCDPISEHNRLYWYRQTLGQGPEFLTYFQNEAQLEKSRLLSDRFSAERPKGSFSTLEIQRTEQGDSAMYLCASTESPNGEKLFFGSGTQLSVL.

The chain couples TRBV7-3 to TRBJ1-5; weak D call: TRBD1 (6 bases). CDR1 is SGHTA, CDR2 FQGTGA, per germline. V dropped 5 bases and J dropped 2 bases, with 16 bases sitting between them. The CDR3 spans 16 residues. The CDR3 reads CASSISVRGGNQPQHF. In nucleotides, the CDR3 is TGTGCCAGCAGCATATCCGTCAGGGGTGGCAATCAGCCCCAGCATTTT.

The chain employs TRBV4-1 and TRBJ2-3; TRBD2 agrees at 7 bases. The CDR3 contains 18 residues. From germline, CDR1 is MGHRA and CDR2 YSYEKL. Trimming removed 0 bases from V and 2 bases from J; junction bases left unmatched: 11. The DNA of the CDR3 is TGCGCCAGCAGCCAAGAAAGGATGGCTAGCGGCTACACAGATACGCAGTATTTT. Translated: CASSQERMASGYTDTQYF.

The V gene is TRBV19, the J gene TRBJ2-1; 11 bases are a match to TRBD2. The CDR3 covers 12 residues. Germline CDR1 LNHDA, CDR2 SQIVND (reference sequence). V shed 5 bases and J 10 bases; nucleotides not matched to a gene: 1. The CDR3 loop reads CASSGLAGEQFF. The CDR3 coding sequence is TGTGCCAGTAGTGGACTAGCGGGCGAGCAGTTCTTC.

The rearrangement links TRBV29-1 to TRBJ2-1; TRBD2 matches at 9 bases. Trimming took 5 bases from V and 10 from J; bases not matched to a gene: 6. CDR3 length: 12 residues. Germline-derived CDR1 and CDR2 are SQVTM and ANQGSEA. CDR3 coding DNA: TGCAGCGTTTGGGCGGGAGGGCTGGAGCAGTTCTTC. Translating gives CSVWAGGLEQFF.

The chain employs TRBV29-1 and TRBJ2-1, with 9 bases that match TRBD2. V shed 6 bases, J shed 7 bases, and the junction held 7 bases outside the gene matches. The germline V gene encodes CDR1 SQVTM and CDR2 ANQGSEA. CDR3 length: 13 residues. Here the CDR3 reads CSVSGRLVNEQFF. The DNA of the CDR3 is TGCAGCGTCAGCGGGAGGTTAGTTAATGAGCAGTTCTTC.

V gene TRBV18 combines with J gene TRBJ2-4; the match to TRBD1 covers 8 bases. CDR1 KGHSH and CDR2 LQKENI come from the germline V gene. With V trimmed by 5 bases and J by 0 bases, 6 bases remained unmatched. The length of the CDR3 is 16 residues. The CDR3 DNA follows: TGTGCCAGCTCAGCCGGACAGGGCCTAGCCAAAAACATTCAGTACTTC. It yields the protein CASSAGQGLAKNIQYF.

This clone was found a few times. V is TRBV6-5 and J is TRBJ1-5; D is possibly TRBD1 (5 bases). The CDR3 sequence is 15 residues long. V was cut by 8 bases and J by 6 bases, with 20 bases left in between. Germline-derived CDR1 and CDR2 are MNHEY and SVGAGI. Here the CDR3 reads CASATRAESVQPQHF. In DNA form, the CDR3 reads TGTGCCAGCGCTACCAGGGCAGAGAGTGTTCAGCCCCAGCATTTT.

The V call is TRBV29-1, the J call TRBJ2-1; TRBD1 or TRBD2 may be the D gene (5 bases each). Germline CDR1 is SQVTM and CDR2 is ANQGSEA. V lost 0 bases and J 2 bases, leaving 11 bases between the germline ends. The CDR3 loop spans 15 amino acids. CDR3 region: CSVEELGATYNEQFF. CDR3 coding DNA: TGCAGCGTTGAAGAACTAGGGGCTACCTACAATGAGCAGTTCTTC.